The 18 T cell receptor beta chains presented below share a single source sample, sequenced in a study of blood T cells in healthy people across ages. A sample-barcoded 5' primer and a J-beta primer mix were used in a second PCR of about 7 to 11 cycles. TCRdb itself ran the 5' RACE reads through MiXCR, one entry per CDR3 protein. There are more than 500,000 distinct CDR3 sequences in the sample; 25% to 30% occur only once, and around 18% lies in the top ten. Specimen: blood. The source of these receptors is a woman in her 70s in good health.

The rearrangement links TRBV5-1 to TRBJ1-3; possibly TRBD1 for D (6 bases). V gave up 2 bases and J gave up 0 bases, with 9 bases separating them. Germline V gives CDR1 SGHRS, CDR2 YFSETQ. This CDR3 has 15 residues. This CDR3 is CASSFGQSSGNTIYF. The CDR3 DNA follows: TGCGCCAGCAGCTTTGGACAGTCCTCTGGAAACACCATATATTTT.

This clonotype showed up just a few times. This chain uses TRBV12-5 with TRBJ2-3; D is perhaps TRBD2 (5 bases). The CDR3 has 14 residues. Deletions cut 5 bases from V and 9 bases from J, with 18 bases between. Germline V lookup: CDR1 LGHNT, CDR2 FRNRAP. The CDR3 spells CASGLSTLAETQYF. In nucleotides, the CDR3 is TGTGCTAGTGGTCTTAGTACTCTAGCCGAAACGCAGTATTTT.

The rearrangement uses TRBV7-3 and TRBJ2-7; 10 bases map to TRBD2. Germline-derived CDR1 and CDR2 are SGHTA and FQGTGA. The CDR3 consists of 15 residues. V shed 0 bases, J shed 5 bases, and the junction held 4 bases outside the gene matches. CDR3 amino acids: CASSLTRGLADEQYF. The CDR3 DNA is TGTGCCAGCAGCTTAACCCGTGGACTAGCGGACGAGCAGTACTTC. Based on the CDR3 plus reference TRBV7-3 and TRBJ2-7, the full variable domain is GAGVSQTPSNKVTEKGKYVELRCDPISGHTALYWYRQSLGQGPEFLIYFQGTGAADDSGLPNDRFFAVRPEGSVSTLKIQRTERGDSAVYLCASSLTRGLADEQYFGPGTRLTVT.

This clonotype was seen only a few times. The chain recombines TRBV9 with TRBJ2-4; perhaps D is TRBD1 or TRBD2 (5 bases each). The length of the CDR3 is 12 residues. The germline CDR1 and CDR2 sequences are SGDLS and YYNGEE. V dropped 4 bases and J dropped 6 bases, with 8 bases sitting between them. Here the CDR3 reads CASSPGTNIQYF. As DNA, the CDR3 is TGTGCCAGCAGCCCGGGGACAAACATTCAGTACTTC.

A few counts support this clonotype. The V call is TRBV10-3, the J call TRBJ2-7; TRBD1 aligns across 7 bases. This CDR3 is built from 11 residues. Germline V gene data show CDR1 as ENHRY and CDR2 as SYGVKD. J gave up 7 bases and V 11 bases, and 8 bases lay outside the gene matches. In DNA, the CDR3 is TGTGCCGGGTTACAGGGGTTGGAGCAGTACTTC. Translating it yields CAGLQGLEQYF.

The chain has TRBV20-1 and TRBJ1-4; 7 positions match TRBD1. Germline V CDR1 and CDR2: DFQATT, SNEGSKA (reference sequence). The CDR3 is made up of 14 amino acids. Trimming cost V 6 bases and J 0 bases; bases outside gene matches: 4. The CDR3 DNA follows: TGCAGTGCGGAGGGGGCCGCAACTAATGAAAAACTGTTTTTT. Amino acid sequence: CSAEGAATNEKLFF.

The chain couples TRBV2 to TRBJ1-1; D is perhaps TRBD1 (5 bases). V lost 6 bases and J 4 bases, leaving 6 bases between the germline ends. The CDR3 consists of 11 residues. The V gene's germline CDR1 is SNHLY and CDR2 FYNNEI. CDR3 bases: TGTGCCAGCAGCAGGGTCACTGAAGCTTTCTTT. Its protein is CASSRVTEAFF.

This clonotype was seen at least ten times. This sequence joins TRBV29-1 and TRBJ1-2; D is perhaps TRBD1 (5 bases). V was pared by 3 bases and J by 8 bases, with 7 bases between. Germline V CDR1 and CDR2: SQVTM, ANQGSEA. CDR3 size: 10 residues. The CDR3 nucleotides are TGCAGCGTTGACGGGGACGGCTACACCTTC. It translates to CSVDGDGYTF.

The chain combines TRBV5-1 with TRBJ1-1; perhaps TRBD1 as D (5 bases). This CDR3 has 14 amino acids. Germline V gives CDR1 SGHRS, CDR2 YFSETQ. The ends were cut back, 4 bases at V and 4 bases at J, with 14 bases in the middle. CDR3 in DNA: TGCGCCAGCAGCGATAATCGGGGGAGCACTGAAGCTTTCTTT. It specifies CASSDNRGSTEAFF.

The CDR3 coding sequence is TGTGCCAGCAGGAGTGGTGAGCAGTTCTTC. Translation: CASRSGEQFF. The gene calls are TRBV6-6 and TRBJ2-1; D gene unclear. Trimming removed 6 bases at V and 9 bases at J, with 6 bases between. Looked up from germline, CDR1 is MNHNY and CDR2 is SVGAGI (reference sequence). This CDR3 contains 10 residues.

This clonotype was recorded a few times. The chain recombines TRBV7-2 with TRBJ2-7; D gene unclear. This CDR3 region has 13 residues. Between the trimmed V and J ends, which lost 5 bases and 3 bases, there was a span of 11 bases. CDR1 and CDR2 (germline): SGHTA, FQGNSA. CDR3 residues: CASSPMASYEQYF. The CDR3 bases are TGTGCCAGCAGCCCGATGGCAAGCTACGAGCAGTACTTC. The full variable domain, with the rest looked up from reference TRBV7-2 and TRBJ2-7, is GAGVSQSPSNKVTEKGKDVELRCDPISGHTALYWYRQSLGQGLEFLIYFQGNSAPDKSGLPSDRFSAERTGGSVSTLTIQRTQQEDSAVYLCASSPMASYEQYFGPGTRLTVT.

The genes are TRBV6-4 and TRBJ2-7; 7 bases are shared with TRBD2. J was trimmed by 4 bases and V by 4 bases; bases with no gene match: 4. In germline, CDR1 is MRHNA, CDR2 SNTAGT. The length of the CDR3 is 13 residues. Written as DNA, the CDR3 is TGTGCCAGCAGTGTTCTAGCGGAATACGAGCAGTACTTC. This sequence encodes CASSVLAEYEQYF.

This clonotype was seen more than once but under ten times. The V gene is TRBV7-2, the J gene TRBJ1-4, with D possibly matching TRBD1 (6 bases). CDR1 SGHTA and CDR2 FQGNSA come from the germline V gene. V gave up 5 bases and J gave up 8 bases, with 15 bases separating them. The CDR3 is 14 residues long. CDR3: CASSKQGVLEKLFF. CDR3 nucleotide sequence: TGTGCCAGCAGCAAACAGGGAGTTTTGGAAAAACTGTTTTTT.

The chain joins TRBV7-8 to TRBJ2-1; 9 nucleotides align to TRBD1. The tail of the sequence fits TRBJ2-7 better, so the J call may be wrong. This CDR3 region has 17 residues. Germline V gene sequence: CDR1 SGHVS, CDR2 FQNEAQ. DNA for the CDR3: TGTGCCAGCAGCTTAGAATCTGGACAGGGGTTGAACTACGAGCAGTACTTC. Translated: CASSLESGQGLNYEQYF.

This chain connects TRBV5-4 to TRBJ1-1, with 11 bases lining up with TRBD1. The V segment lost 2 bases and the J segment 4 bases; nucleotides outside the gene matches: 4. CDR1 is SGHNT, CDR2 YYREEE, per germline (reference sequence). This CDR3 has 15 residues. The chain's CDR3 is CASSFPGTGGTEAFF. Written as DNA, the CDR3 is TGTGCCAGCAGCTTCCCCGGGACAGGGGGCACTGAAGCTTTCTTT. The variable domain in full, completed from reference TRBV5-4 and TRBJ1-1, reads ETGVTQSPTHLIKTRGQQVTLRCSSQSGHNTVSWYQQALGQGPQFIFQYYREEENGRGNFPPRFSGLQFPNYSSELNVNALELDDSALYLCASSFPGTGGTEAFFGQGTRLTVV.

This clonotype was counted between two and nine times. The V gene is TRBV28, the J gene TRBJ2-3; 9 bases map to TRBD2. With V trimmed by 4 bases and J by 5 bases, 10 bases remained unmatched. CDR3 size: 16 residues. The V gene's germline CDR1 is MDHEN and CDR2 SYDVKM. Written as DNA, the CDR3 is TGTGCCAGCAGTTCCCCCGGCGGGGGGGCCGGAGATACGCAGTATTTT. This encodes CASSSPGGGAGDTQYF.

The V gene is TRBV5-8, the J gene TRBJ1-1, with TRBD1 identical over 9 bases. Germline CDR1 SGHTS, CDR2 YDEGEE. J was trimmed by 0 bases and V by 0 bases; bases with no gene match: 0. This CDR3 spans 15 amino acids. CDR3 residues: CASSLGTGVNTEAFF. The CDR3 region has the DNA TGTGCCAGCAGCTTGGGGACAGGGGTGAACACTGAAGCTTTCTTT. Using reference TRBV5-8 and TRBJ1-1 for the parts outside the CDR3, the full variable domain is EAGVTQSPTHLIKTRGQQATLRCSPISGHTSVYWYQQALGLGLQFLLWYDEGEERNRGNFPPRFSGRQFPNYSSELNVNALELEDSALYLCASSLGTGVNTEAFFGQGTRLTVV.

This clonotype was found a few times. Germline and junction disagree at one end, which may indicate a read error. The CDR3 reads CSAGEDTLTTNERLFF. The CDR3 nucleotides read TGCAGTGCTGGAGAGGACACCTTAACAACTAATGAAAGACTGTTTTTT. This sequence joins TRBV20-1 and TRBJ1-4, with D possibly being TRBD1 (5 bases). Germline V gene sequence: CDR1 DFQATT, CDR2 SNEGSKA (reference sequence). The CDR3 consists of 16 residues.